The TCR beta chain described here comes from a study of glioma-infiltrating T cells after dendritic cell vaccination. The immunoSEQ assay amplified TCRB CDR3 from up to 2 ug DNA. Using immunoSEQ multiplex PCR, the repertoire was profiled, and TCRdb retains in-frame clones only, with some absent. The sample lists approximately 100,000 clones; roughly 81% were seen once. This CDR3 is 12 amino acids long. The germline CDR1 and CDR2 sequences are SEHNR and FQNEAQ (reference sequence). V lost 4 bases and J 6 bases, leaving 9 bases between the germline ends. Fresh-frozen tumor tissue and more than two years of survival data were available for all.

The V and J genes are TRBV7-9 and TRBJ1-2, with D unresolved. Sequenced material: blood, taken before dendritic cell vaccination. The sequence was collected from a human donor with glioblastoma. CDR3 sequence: CASSSAADGYTF. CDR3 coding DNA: TGTGCCAGCAGCTCGGCCGCGGATGGCTACACCTTC.